This section outlines one T cell receptor beta chain sequence together with its context. The antigen remains unidentified. The same CDR3 arises from other DNA sequences in this sample as well. The sample is drawn from a study of shared clonotypes between healthy human individuals. General study points: Among non-shared clonotypes, generation probabilities were lower than among those shared by all four donors. Clonotype sharing levels among donors were expected to vary with sequencing depth.

Each CD8 memory set brought CD45RO+ cells together with CCR7-negative CD45RA+ TemRA cells. For sorted subsets, about 190 ng DNA per replicate equaled approximately 32,000 T cell genomes. Clones were sequenced by immunoSEQ multiplex PCR, and TCRdb holds only the in-frame ones, with some missing. The table records 110,000 or so clones, 55% to 80% of them present only once. The sequence was collected from a woman aged 25 to 39 in good health. The sequenced material came from memory CD8+ T cells sorted from blood. Subset reported: CD45RO+ cells pooled with CCR7-negative TemRA cells.

CDR3 amino acids: CASSYSGQGSYEQYF. CDR3 coding DNA: TGTGCCAGCAGTTACTCCGGGCAGGGTTCCTACGAGCAGTACTTC. This chain links TRBV6-5 with TRBJ2-7, with D perhaps TRBD1 (5 bases). This CDR3 comprises 15 residues. Germline lookup yields CDR1 MNHEY and CDR2 SVGAGI. V lost 0 bases and J lost 1, with 10 bases in between.